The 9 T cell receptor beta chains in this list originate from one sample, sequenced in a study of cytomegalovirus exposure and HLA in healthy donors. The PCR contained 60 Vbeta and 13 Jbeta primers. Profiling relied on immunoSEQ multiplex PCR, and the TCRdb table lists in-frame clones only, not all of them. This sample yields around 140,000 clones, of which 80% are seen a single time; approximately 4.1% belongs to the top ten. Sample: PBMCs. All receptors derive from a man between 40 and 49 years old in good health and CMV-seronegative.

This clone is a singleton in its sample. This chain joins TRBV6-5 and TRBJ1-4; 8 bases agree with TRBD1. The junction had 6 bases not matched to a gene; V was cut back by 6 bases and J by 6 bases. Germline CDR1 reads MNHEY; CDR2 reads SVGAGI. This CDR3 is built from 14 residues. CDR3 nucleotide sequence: TGTGCCAGCAGCTCGACAGGGGACGATGAAAAACTGTTTTTT. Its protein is CASSSTGDDEKLFF.

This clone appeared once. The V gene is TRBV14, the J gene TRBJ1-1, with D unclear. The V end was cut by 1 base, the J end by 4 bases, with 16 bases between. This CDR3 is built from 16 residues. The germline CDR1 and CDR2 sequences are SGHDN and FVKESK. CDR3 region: CASSQAIGETVTEAFF. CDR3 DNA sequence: TGTGCCAGCAGCCAAGCAATCGGGGAGACGGTCACTGAAGCTTTCTTT. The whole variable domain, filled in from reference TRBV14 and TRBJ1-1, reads EAGVTQFPSHSVIEKGQTVTLRCDPISGHDNLYWYRRVMGKEIKFLLHFVKESKQDESGMPNNRFLAERTGGTYSTLKVQPAELEDSGVYFCASSQAIGETVTEAFFGQGTRLTVV.

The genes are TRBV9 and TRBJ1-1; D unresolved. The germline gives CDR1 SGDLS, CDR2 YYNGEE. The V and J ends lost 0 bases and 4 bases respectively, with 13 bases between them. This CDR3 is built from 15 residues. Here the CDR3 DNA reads TGTGCCAGCAGCGTAGAGACGACATTTTCCACTGAAGCTTTCTTT. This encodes CASSVETTFSTEAFF. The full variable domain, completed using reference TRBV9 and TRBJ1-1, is DSGVTQTPKHLITATGQRVTLRCSPRSGDLSVYWYQQSLDQGLQFLIQYYNGEERAKGNILERFSAQQFPDLHSELNLSSLELGDSALYFCASSVETTFSTEAFFGQGTRLTVV.

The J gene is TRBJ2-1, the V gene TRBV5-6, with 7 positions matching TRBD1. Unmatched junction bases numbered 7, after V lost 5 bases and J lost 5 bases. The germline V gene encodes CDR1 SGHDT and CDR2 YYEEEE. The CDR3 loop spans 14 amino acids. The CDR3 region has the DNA TGTGCCAGCAGAGCTCCGACAGGGAACAATGAGCAGTTCTTC. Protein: CASRAPTGNNEQFF.

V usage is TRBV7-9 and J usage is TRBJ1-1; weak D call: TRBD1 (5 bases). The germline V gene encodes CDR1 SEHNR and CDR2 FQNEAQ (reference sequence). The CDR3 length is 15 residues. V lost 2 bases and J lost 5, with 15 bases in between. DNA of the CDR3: TGTGCCAGCAGCTTACTAAGGGGTGACGCTACTGAAGCTTTCTTT. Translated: CASSLLRGDATEAFF.

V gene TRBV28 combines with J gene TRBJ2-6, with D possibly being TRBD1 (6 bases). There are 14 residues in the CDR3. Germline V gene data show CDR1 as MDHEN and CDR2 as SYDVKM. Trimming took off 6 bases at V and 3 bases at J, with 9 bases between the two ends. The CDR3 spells CASSTGSGANVLTF. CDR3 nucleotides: TGTGCCAGCAGCACAGGGAGTGGGGCCAACGTCCTGACTTTC. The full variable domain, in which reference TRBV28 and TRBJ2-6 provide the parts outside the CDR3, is DVKVTQSSRYLVKRTGEKVFLECVQDMDHENMFWYRQDPGLGLRLIYFSYDVKMKEKGDIPEGYSVSREKKERFSLILESASTNQTSMYLCASSTGSGANVLTFGAGSRLTVL.

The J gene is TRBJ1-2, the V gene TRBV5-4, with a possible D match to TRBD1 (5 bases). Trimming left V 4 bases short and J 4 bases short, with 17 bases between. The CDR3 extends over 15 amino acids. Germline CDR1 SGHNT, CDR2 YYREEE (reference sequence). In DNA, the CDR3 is TGTGCCAGCAGCGTGGGGCCCCTGGGGCTCTATGGCTACACCTTC. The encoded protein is CASSVGPLGLYGYTF.

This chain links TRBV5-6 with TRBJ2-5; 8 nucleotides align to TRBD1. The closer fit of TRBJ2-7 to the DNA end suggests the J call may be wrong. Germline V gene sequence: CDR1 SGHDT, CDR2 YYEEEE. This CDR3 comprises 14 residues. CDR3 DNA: TGTGCCAGCAGCGTTGGACAGGGCTCCTACGAGCAGTACTTC. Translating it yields CASSVGQGSYEQYF.

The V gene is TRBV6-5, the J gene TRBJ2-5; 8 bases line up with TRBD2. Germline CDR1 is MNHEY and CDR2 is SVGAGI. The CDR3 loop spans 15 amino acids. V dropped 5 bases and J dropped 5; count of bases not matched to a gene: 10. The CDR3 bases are TGTGCCAGCAGTCCCGTTGGACTAGCAGGGGAGACCCAGTACTTC. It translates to CASSPVGLAGETQYF.